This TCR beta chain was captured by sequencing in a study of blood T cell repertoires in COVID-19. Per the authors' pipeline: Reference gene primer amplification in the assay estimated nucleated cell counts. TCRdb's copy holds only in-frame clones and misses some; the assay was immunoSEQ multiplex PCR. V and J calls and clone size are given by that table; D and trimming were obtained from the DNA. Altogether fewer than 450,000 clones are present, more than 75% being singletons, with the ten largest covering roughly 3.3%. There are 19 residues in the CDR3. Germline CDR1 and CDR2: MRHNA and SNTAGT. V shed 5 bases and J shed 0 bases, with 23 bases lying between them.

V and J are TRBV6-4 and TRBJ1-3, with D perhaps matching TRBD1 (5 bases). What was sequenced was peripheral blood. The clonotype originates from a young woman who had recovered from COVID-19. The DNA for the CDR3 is TGTGCCAGCAGTTATACCCCGGGAGGGGAAAGGGACTCTGGAAACACCATATATTTT. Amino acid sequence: CASSYTPGGERDSGNTIYF.